This record looks at one TCR beta chain sequence and its context. The antigen remains unidentified. This sample is part of a study of T cell responses to AZD1222 COVID-19 vaccine. Turning to the study itself: Doses given second, at about 4 or about 12 weeks, were pooled.

The ends were cut back, 8 bases at V and 5 bases at J, with 21 bases in the middle. CDR1 is MNHNY and CDR2 is SVGAGI in the germline V gene (reference sequence). The CDR3 contains 15 residues. Findings and caveats of the study: Among those given AZD1222, only 6 or 7 were seropositive at baseline.

The assay was immunoSEQ multiplex PCR, and TCRdb's table has in-frame clones only and misses some. Among some 120,000 clones listed, roughly 93% were seen once. This receptor was identified in an adult in good health. The chain is built from TRBV6-6 and TRBJ1-1; tentative D call: TRBD1 (5 bases). The input for sequencing was peripheral blood, taken on day 0 of AZD1222 vaccination. CDR3 amino acids: CASVGYQTGGTEAFF. The CDR3 DNA sequence: TGTGCCAGCGTGGGGTATCAAACAGGCGGTACTGAAGCTTTCTTT.